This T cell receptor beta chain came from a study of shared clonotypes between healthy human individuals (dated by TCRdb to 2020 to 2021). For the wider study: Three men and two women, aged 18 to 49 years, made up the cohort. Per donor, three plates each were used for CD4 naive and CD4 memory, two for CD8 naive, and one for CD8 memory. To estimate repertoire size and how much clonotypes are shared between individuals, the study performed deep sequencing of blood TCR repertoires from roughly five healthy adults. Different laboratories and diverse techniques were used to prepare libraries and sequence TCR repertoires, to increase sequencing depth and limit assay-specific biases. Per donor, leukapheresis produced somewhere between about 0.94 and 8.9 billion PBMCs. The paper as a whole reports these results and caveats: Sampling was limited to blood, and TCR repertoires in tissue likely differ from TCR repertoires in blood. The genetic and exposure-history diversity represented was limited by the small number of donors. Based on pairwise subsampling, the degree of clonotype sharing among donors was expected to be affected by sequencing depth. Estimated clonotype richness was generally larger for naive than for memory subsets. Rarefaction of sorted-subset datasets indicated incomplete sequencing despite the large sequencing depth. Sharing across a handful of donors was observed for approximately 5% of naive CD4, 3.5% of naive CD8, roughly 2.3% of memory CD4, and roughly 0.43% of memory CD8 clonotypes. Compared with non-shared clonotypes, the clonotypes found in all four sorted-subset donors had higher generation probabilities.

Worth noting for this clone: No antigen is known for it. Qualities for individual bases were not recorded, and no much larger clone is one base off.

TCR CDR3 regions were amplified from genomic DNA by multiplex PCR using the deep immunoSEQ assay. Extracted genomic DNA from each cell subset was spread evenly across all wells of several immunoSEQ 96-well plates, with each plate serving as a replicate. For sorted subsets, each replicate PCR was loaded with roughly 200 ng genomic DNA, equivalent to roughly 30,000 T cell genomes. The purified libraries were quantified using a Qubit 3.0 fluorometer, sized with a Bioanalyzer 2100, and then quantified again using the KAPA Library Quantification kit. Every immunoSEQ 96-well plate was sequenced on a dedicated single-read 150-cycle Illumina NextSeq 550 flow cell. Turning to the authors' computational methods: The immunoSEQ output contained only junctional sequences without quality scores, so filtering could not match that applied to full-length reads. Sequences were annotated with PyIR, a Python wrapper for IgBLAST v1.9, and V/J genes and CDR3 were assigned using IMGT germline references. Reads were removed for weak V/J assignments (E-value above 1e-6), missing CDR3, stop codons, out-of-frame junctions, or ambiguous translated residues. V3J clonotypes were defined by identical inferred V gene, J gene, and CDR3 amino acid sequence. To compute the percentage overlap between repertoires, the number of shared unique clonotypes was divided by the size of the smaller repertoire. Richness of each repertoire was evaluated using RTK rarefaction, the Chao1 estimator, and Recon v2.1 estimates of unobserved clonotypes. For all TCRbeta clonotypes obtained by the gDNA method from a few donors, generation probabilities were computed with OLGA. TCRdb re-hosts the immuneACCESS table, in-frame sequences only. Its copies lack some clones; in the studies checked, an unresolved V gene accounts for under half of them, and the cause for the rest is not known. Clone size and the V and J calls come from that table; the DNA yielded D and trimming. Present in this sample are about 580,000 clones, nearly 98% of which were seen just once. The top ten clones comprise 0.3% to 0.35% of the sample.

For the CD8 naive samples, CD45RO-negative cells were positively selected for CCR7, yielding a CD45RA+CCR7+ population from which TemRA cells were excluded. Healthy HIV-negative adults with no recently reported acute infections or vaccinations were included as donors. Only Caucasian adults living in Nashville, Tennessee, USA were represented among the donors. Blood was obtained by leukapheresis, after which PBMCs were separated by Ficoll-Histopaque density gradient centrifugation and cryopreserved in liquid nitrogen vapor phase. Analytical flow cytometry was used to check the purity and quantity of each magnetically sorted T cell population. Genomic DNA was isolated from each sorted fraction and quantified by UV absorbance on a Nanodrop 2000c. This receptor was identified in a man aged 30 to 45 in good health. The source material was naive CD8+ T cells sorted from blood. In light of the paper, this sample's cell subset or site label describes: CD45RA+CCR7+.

The sequenced DNA is TGTGCCAGCAGGAGACTTAGCGGGAGGGCAGTCGATGAGCAGTTCTTC. Translation gives CASRRLSGRAVDEQFF. The sequence links TRBV2 to TRBJ2-1, and 11 junction bases match TRBD2. V is pruned by 6 bases and J by 8 bases, leaving 12 bases of the junction without a gene match. The CDR3, cysteine through phenylalanine, is 16 amino acids long. Of the read, only the CDR3 DNA is kept; its 48 bases are in frame from base 1. In the germline V gene, CDR1 corresponds to SNHLY and CDR2 to FYNNEI.